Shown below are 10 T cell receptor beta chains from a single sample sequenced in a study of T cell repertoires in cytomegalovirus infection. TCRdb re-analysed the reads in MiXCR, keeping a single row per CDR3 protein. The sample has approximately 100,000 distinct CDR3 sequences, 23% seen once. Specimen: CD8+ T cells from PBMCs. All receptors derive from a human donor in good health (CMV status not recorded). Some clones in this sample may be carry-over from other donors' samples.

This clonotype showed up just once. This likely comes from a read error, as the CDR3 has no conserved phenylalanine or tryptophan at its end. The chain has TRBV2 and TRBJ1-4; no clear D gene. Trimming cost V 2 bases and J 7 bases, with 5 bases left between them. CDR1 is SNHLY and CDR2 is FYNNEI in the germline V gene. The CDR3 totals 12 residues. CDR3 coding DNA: TGTGCCAGCAGTGAATCGGCTGAAAAACTGTTTTAT. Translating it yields CASSESAEKLFY.

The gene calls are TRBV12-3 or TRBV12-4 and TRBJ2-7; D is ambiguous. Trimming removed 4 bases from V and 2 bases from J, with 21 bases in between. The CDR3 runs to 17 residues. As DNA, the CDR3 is TGTGCCAGCAGTTCCCAATTGAGGACGGAAGCAGCCTACGAGCAGTACTTC. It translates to CASSSQLRTEAAYEQYF.

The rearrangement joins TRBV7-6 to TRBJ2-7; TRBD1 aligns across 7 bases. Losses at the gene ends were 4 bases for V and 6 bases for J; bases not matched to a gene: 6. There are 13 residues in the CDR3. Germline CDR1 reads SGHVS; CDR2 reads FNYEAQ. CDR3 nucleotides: TGTGCCAGCAGCTCGACAGGGCTCGGCGAGCAGTACTTC. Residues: CASSSTGLGEQYF.

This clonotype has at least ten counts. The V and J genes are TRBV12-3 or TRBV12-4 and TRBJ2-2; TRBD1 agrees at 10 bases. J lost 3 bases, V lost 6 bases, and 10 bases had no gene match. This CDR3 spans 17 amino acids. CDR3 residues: CASSPDRGLGYTGELFF. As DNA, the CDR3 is TGTGCCAGCAGCCCAGACAGGGGGCTTGGGTACACCGGGGAGCTGTTTTTT.

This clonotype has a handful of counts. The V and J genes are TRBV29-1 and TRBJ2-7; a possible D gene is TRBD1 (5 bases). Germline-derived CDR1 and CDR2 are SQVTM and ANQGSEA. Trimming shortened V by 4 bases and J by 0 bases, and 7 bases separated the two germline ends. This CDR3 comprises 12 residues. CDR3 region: CSVADTSYEQYF. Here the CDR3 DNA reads TGCAGCGTTGCGGACACCTCCTACGAGCAGTACTTC.

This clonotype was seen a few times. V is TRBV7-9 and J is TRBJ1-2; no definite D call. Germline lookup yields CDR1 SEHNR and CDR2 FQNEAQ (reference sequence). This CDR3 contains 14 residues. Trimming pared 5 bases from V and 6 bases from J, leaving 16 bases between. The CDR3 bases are TGTGCCAGCAGCCCCCCGGGGAGGCTCGATGGCTACACCTTC. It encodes CASSPPGRLDGYTF.

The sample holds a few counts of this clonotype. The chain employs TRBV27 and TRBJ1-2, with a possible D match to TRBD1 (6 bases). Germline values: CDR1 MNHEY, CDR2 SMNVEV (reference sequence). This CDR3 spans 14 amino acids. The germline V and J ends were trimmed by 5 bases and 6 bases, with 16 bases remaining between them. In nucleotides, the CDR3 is TGTGCCAGCAGTCCGGTGGGGGGGGGCGATGGCTACACCTTC. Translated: CASSPVGGGDGYTF.

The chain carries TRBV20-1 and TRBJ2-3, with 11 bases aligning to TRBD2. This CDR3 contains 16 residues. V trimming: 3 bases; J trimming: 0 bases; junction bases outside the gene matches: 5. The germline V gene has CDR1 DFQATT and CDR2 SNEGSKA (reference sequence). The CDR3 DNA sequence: TGCAGTGCTAGGGGGACTAGCGGACCTAGCACAGATACGCAGTATTTT. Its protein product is CSARGTSGPSTDTQYF.

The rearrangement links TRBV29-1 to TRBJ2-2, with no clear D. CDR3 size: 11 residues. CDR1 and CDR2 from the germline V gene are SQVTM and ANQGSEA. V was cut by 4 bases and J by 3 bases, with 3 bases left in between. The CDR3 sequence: CSVGDTGELFF. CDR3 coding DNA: TGCAGCGTTGGGGACACCGGGGAGCTGTTTTTT.

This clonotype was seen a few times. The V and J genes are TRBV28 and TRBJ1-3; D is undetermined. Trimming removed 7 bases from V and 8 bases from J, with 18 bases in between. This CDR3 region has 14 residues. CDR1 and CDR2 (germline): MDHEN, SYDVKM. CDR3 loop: CASKSRTHGDTIYF. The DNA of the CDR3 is TGTGCCAGCAAAAGTAGGACCCACGGTGACACCATATATTTT. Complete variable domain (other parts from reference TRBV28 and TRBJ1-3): DVKVTQSSRYLVKRTGEKVFLECVQDMDHENMFWYRQDPGLGLRLIYFSYDVKMKEKGDIPEGYSVSREKKERFSLILESASTNQTSMYLCASKSRTHGDTIYFGEGSWLTVV.